This TCR beta chain was sequenced during a study of CD8 T cells in Susac syndrome. With random hexamers, reverse transcription was performed on roughly 0.5 to 1 ug of RNA. TCRdb fed the immunoSEQ multiplex PCR reads into MiXCR, producing one record per CDR3 protein. The sample has around 200,000 distinct CDR3 sequences; approximately 95% are singletons. In germline, CDR1 is SGHRS, CDR2 YFSETQ. V was cut by 5 bases and J by 4 bases, with 21 bases left in between. This CDR3 is 16 amino acids long. Sequenced: CD4+ T cells from PBMCs. The receptor was isolated from a human donor with multiple sclerosis. The chain uses TRBV5-1 and TRBJ2-5; maybe TRBD1 (6 bases). Here the CDR3 DNA reads TGCGCCAGCAGGTCACTTCAGGCAGGGGCCGGAGAGACCCAGTACTTC. This sequence encodes CASRSLQAGAGETQYF.